One sample yielded the 21 T cell receptor beta chains listed below, sequenced in a study of blood T cell repertoires in COVID-19. The table came from immunoSEQ multiplex PCR; TCRdb's copy has only in-frame clones and leaves some out. This sample carries fewer than 250,000 clones, 80% to 90% of them seen once, and the ten largest clones take about 2.3%. Sequencing was carried out using peripheral blood. These receptors originate from a woman between 40 and 55 years old with active or convalescent COVID-19.

This rearrangement joins TRBV4-3 to TRBJ1-2, with 7 bases aligning to TRBD1. The germline CDR1 and CDR2 sequences are LGHNA and YSLEER. This CDR3 contains 16 residues. V shed 0 bases and J 5 bases; nucleotides not matched to a gene: 9. The CDR3 sequence is CASSQDLGGAGYGYTF. CDR3 coding DNA: TGCGCCAGCAGCCAAGATTTAGGGGGCGCAGGGTATGGCTACACCTTC.

This clone was seen more than once but under ten times. The chain employs TRBV6-1 and TRBJ1-1; possibly TRBD1 for D (5 bases). The CDR3 totals 16 residues. The germline V and J ends were trimmed by 0 bases and 2 bases, with 13 bases remaining between them. Per the germline V gene, CDR1 is MNHNS and CDR2 is SASEGT. Written as DNA, the CDR3 is TGTGCCAGCAGTGAAGCGATGGGGCAGGGAAACACTGAAGCTTTCTTT. Protein: CASSEAMGQGNTEAFF.

The chain is built from TRBV7-9 and TRBJ2-7; maybe TRBD2 (6 bases). The length of the CDR3 is 13 residues. Trimming pared 0 bases from V and 6 bases from J, leaving 9 bases between. CDR1 is SEHNR and CDR2 is FQNEAQ in the germline V gene (reference sequence). The CDR3 region has the DNA TGTGCCAGCAGCTTAGCGGGGGGTAGCGAGCAGTACTTC. Its protein is CASSLAGGSEQYF.

V usage is TRBV6-5 and J usage is TRBJ1-1; tentatively, D is TRBD1 (6 bases). V was cut by 6 bases and J by 5 bases, with 10 bases left in between. The CDR3 extends over 12 amino acids. Germline CDR1 and CDR2: MNHEY and SVGAGI. The CDR3 loop reads CASRQGPTEAFF. Here the CDR3 DNA reads TGTGCCAGCAGACAGGGACCGACTGAAGCTTTCTTT.

J is TRBJ1-5 and V is TRBV5-1; D ambiguous. Germline CDR1 and CDR2: SGHRS and YFSETQ. The V end lost 6 bases, the J end lost 6 bases, and 19 bases lay between the germline ends. The CDR3 runs 15 residues. This CDR3 reads CASTVGPLSGQPQHF. The CDR3 DNA sequence: TGCGCCAGCACCGTGGGCCCTTTATCTGGTCAGCCCCAGCATTTT.

V gene TRBV19 combines with J gene TRBJ2-5, with a possible D match to TRBD1 (5 bases). Germline V lookup: CDR1 LNHDA, CDR2 SQIVND (reference sequence). V shed 8 bases and J shed 4 bases, with 14 bases lying between them. The CDR3 spans 13 residues. CDR3 region: CASQGVFGETQYF. Written as DNA, the CDR3 is TGTGCCAGTCAAGGGGTTTTTGGAGAGACCCAGTACTTC. Variable domain in full (rest from reference TRBV19 and TRBJ2-5): DGGITQSPKYLFRKEGQNVTLSCEQNLNHDAMYWYRQDPGQGLRLIYYSQIVNDFQKGDIAEGYSVSREKKESFPLTVTSAQKNPTAFYLCASQGVFGETQYFGPGTRLLVL.

The chain has TRBV11-3 and TRBJ2-3; TRBD2 agrees at 13 bases. Trimming at V came to 3 bases and at J to 0 bases, leaving 12 bases not matched to a gene. The CDR3 spans 20 residues. Germline CDR1 SGHNT, CDR2 YENEEA. The CDR3 is CASSFELTSGGRTSTDTQYF. The CDR3 coding sequence is TGTGCCAGCAGCTTTGAATTGACTAGCGGGGGGCGGACTAGCACAGATACGCAGTATTTT.

This clone has only one observation. The chain employs TRBV7-2 and TRBJ1-2; possibly TRBD1 for D (5 bases). Trimming took off 5 bases at V and 14 bases at J, with 30 bases between the two ends. Germline V gives CDR1 SGHTA, CDR2 FQGNSA. This CDR3 has 16 amino acids. The CDR3 DNA sequence: TGTGCCAGCAGCGTACGGGGGAGCGCGATGACGGGCGAGGAGACCTTC. This translates into CASSVRGSAMTGEETF.

This clone was picked up a small number of times. The chain combines TRBV2 with TRBJ1-5, with TRBD1 as a possible D gene (5 bases). The CDR3 totals 15 residues. The germline V gene has CDR1 SNHLY and CDR2 FYNNEI. The ends were cut back, 4 bases at V and 7 bases at J, with 17 bases in the middle. Here the CDR3 reads CASSVGWGWGQPQHF. In DNA form, the CDR3 reads TGTGCCAGCAGTGTGGGCTGGGGTTGGGGCCAGCCCCAGCATTTT.

This sequence joins TRBV7-9 and TRBJ1-2; D uncertain. The V and J ends lost 4 bases and 8 bases respectively, with 14 bases between them. The CDR3 length is 13 residues. Germline lookup yields CDR1 SEHNR and CDR2 FQNEAQ (reference sequence). The CDR3 DNA sequence: TGTGCCAGCAGCTCCCCGGACTTGAGGGGCTACACCTTC. Protein sequence: CASSSPDLRGYTF.

This chain uses TRBV12-3 or TRBV12-4 with TRBJ2-2; tentatively, D is TRBD2 (5 bases). This CDR3 comprises 13 residues. Trimming stripped 6 bases from V and 3 bases from J, with 8 bases between. This CDR3 reads CASSPSHTGELFF. Written as DNA, the CDR3 is TGTGCCAGCAGCCCTAGCCACACCGGGGAGCTGTTTTTT.

Only a few counts were recorded for this clone. The chain employs TRBV4-2 and TRBJ1-4, with TRBD1 matching over 8 bases. The V gene's germline CDR1 is LGHNA and CDR2 YNFKEQ. The length of the CDR3 is 15 residues. V was pared by 0 bases and J by 8 bases, with 5 bases of the junction left unmatched. The CDR3 nucleotides are TGTGCCAGCAGCCAAGATCACAGGGGGTTGGAAAAACTGTTTTTT. Translated: CASSQDHRGLEKLFF.

This chain connects TRBV14 to TRBJ2-5, with TRBD2 as a possible D gene (6 bases). This CDR3 region has 14 residues. Trimming cost V 0 bases and J 3 bases, with 8 bases left between them. Germline values: CDR1 SGHDN, CDR2 FVKESK. In DNA form, the CDR3 reads TGTGCCAGCAGCCAAGAAAGGAGGGAAGAGACCCAGTACTTC. Translating gives CASSQERREETQYF.

This clone came up once. The chain joins TRBV19 to TRBJ2-3, with TRBD2 identical over 14 bases. The CDR3 spans 17 residues. CDR1 is LNHDA and CDR2 is SQIVND in the germline V gene (reference sequence). Losses at the gene ends were 5 bases for V and 3 bases for J; bases not matched to a gene: 7. The CDR3 here is CASSRTGLAGATDTQYF. The CDR3 nucleotides read TGTGCCAGTAGTCGCACGGGACTAGCGGGGGCAACAGATACGCAGTATTTT.

This clone was counted a few times. The same CDR3 is also encoded by other DNA sequences in this sample. This chain connects TRBV7-8 to TRBJ2-7; 7 nucleotides match TRBD2. The CDR3 covers 14 residues. V trimming: 1 base; J trimming: 3 bases; junction bases outside the gene matches: 3. The germline V gene has CDR1 SGHVS and CDR2 FQNEAQ. The CDR3 DNA sequence: TGTGCCAGCAGCTTAGGCCCTAGCGGCTACGAGCAGTACTTC. Its protein product is CASSLGPSGYEQYF.

The chain is built from TRBV3-1 (or the pseudogene TRBV3-2) and TRBJ1-2; D unresolved. Germline V CDR1 and CDR2: LGHDT, YNNKEL (reference sequence). The CDR3 is 15 residues long. The V and J ends lost 2 bases and 1 base respectively, with 11 bases between them. The CDR3 nucleotides are TGTGCCAGCAGCCAAACGCTCCGGGGTAACTATGGCTACACCTTC. Its translation: CASSQTLRGNYGYTF.

J is TRBJ2-5 and V is TRBV3-1 (or the pseudogene TRBV3-2); 8 positions match TRBD2. The CDR3 extends over 15 amino acids. The germline V gene has CDR1 LGHDT and CDR2 YNNKEL (reference sequence). The junction had 8 bases not matched to a gene; V was cut back by 4 bases and J by 4 bases. The CDR3 nucleotides are TGTGCCAGCAGCCGTGCGGGAGGATTTCTAGAGACCCAGTACTTC. Amino acid sequence: CASSRAGGFLETQYF.

V gene TRBV6-5 combines with J gene TRBJ2-5; D gene unclear. The germline V gene encodes CDR1 MNHEY and CDR2 SVGAGI. The CDR3 is 13 amino acids. Trimming took 8 bases from V and 3 from J, leaving 13 bases between them. CDR3 in amino acids: CASSNYYEETQYF. In DNA, the CDR3 is TGTGCCAGCTCAAACTACTATGAAGAGACCCAGTACTTC.

This clone was counted once. This chain connects TRBV9 to TRBJ2-7, with 14 bases fitting TRBD2. The CDR3 has 17 amino acids. Germline V lookup: CDR1 SGDLS, CDR2 YYNGEE. V shed 0 bases and J 4 bases; nucleotides not matched to a gene: 6. The CDR3 region has the DNA TGTGCCAGCAGCGTAGCAACGGGGACTAGCGGGAGATACGAGCAGTACTTC. It codes for CASSVATGTSGRYEQYF.

The chain links TRBV7-9 to TRBJ1-2; D is ambiguous. CDR1 is SEHNR and CDR2 is FQNEAQ in the germline V gene (reference sequence). This CDR3 contains 14 residues. V shed 1 base and J shed 3 bases, with 9 bases lying between them. CDR3 amino acids: CASSLVTQDYGYTF. CDR3 coding DNA: TGTGCCAGCAGCTTAGTAACCCAGGACTATGGCTACACCTTC.

The chain combines TRBV14 with TRBJ1-2; TRBD1 matches 7 bases. V gave up 5 bases and J gave up 0 bases; unmatched junction bases: 6. CDR3 length: 15 residues. Germline V CDR1 and CDR2: SGHDN, FVKESK. The CDR3, as DNA: TGTGCCAGCAGCTCCAGCACAGGGGCTAACTATGGCTACACCTTC. The encoded protein is CASSSSTGANYGYTF.